Shown below are 28 T cell receptor beta chains from a single sample sequenced in a study of blood T cell repertoires in COVID-19. Repertoires were generated with immunoSEQ multiplex PCR, while TCRdb's copy carries only in-frame clones and drops some. The data show 220,000 or so clones, over 75% seen once. Sequenced input: PBMCs or T cells enriched from blood (not recorded which). The receptors shown here come from a woman aged 55-70 years who had recovered from COVID-19.

V and J are TRBV3-1 (or the pseudogene TRBV3-2) and TRBJ2-2, with TRBD2 matching 10 bases. Germline V gene lookup returns CDR1 LGHDT and CDR2 YNNKEL (reference sequence). This CDR3 spans 16 amino acids. The junction had 6 bases not matched to a gene; V was cut back by 3 bases and J by 5 bases. This CDR3 reads CASSHRLAGDTGELFF. CDR3 bases: TGTGCCAGCAGCCATCGGCTAGCGGGAGATACCGGGGAGCTGTTTTTT.

The chain carries TRBV12-3 or TRBV12-4 and TRBJ2-3; possible D gene TRBD1, 7 bases. V was cut by 5 bases and J by 4 bases, with 10 bases left in between. This CDR3 is 13 amino acids long. The CDR3 sequence: CASSPRGADTQYF. In DNA form, the CDR3 reads TGTGCCAGCAGTCCCAGGGGGGCAGATACGCAGTATTTT.

The chain uses TRBV6-2 or TRBV6-3 and TRBJ2-2; 15 nucleotides line up with TRBD2. The V gene's germline CDR1 is MNHEY and CDR2 SVGEGT. This CDR3 has 20 amino acids. V shed 2 bases, J shed 1 base, and the junction held 8 bases outside the gene matches. CDR3 DNA sequence: TGTGCCAGCAGTTACCCCCGGACTAGCGGGAGGGCCGGGAACACCGGGGAGCTGTTTTTT. Amino acid sequence: CASSYPRTSGRAGNTGELFF.

The chain couples TRBV5-1 to TRBJ2-5, with D possibly being TRBD1 (6 bases). V was trimmed by 4 bases and J by 1 base, leaving 11 bases between them. The V gene's germline CDR1 is SGHRS and CDR2 YFSETQ. The CDR3 covers 14 residues. The CDR3 loop is CASSQRTVQETQYF. CDR3 sequence (DNA): TGCGCCAGCAGCCAGAGGACAGTCCAAGAGACCCAGTACTTC.

The J gene is TRBJ2-1, the V gene TRBV15, with D perhaps matching TRBD2 (7 bases). Germline V gene data show CDR1 as LNHNV and CDR2 as YYDKDF (reference sequence). V gave up 0 bases and J gave up 5 bases, with 14 bases separating them. The CDR3 length is 16 residues. DNA of the CDR3: TGTGCCACCAGCAGAGAGCGAGAGGGGGGGAACAATGAGCAGTTCTTC. Amino acid sequence: CATSREREGGNNEQFF.

V gene TRBV11-2 combines with J gene TRBJ1-2, with D possibly matching TRBD1 (5 bases). V dropped 0 bases and J dropped 3 bases, with 11 bases sitting between them. The CDR3 length is 15 residues. Germline V gene data show CDR1 as SGHAT and CDR2 as FQNNGV. The CDR3 coding sequence is TGTGCCAGCAGCTTAGATCAGGGCTTCTACTATGGCTACACCTTC. This encodes CASSLDQGFYYGYTF. The variable domain in full, completed from reference TRBV11-2 and TRBJ1-2, reads EAGVAQSPRYKIIEKRQSVAFWCNPISGHATLYWYQQILGQGPKLLIQFQNNGVVDDSQLPKDRFSAERLKGVDSTLKIQPAKLEDSAVYLCASSLDQGFYYGYTFGSGTRLTVV.

The V gene is TRBV6-5, the J gene TRBJ1-5; D is possibly TRBD1 (5 bases). Germline V gene sequence: CDR1 MNHEY, CDR2 SVGAGI. The CDR3 runs to 13 residues. V was pared by 5 bases and J by 4 bases, with 9 bases between. The CDR3 sequence is CASSRGGNQPQHF. The CDR3 nucleotides are TGTGCCAGCAGTCGGGGGGGTAATCAGCCCCAGCATTTT.

The chain couples TRBV25-1 to TRBJ2-7, with 7 positions matching TRBD1. From germline, CDR1 is MGHDK and CDR2 SYGVNS. This CDR3 region has 14 residues. J was trimmed by 4 bases and V by 1 base; bases with no gene match: 4. The CDR3 spells CASSESRTGYEQYF. The CDR3 DNA follows: TGTGCCAGCAGTGAATCCAGGACAGGATACGAGCAGTACTTC.

This chain links TRBV6-5 with TRBJ1-2; D is ambiguous. The CDR3 is 13 amino acids. Germline V gene data show CDR1 as MNHEY and CDR2 as SVGAGI. Deletions cut 2 bases from V and 4 bases from J, with 8 bases between. CDR3 loop: CASSYLGFYGYTF. The CDR3 bases are TGTGCCAGCAGTTACCTCGGGTTCTATGGCTACACCTTC.

A single count supports this clone. The gene calls are TRBV19 and TRBJ2-2, with D possibly being TRBD1 (5 bases). The CDR3 totals 17 residues. V shed 7 bases and J shed 0 bases, with 18 bases lying between them. Germline CDR1 is LNHDA and CDR2 is SQIVND (reference sequence). CDR3 region: CASKGRELTANTGELFF. The CDR3 bases are TGTGCCAGTAAGGGCAGGGAATTAACAGCGAACACCGGGGAGCTGTTTTTT.

The chain joins TRBV10-3 to TRBJ1-5; 7 bases are a match to TRBD1. J gave up 4 bases and V 10 bases, and 10 bases lay outside the gene matches. Germline values: CDR1 ENHRY, CDR2 SYGVKD. CDR3 size: 14 residues. CDR3 DNA sequence: TGTGCCACCCAACTCCCGACAGGGAATCAGCCCCAGCATTTT. This encodes CATQLPTGNQPQHF.

This clone occurred a few times. The gene calls are TRBV14 and TRBJ1-2, with 7 nucleotides matching TRBD1. The CDR3 length is 13 residues. Trimming at V came to 3 bases and at J to 6 bases, leaving 4 bases not matched to a gene. Per germline, CDR1 SGHDN and CDR2 FVKESK. CDR3 region: CASSQTGQHGYTF. The CDR3 bases are TGTGCCAGCAGCCAGACGGGACAGCATGGCTACACCTTC.

The chain couples TRBV5-1 to TRBJ1-4; D is perhaps TRBD1 (6 bases). Trimming shortened V by 0 bases and J by 8 bases, and 14 bases separated the two germline ends. The CDR3 covers 15 residues. In germline, CDR1 is SGHRS, CDR2 YFSETQ. CDR3 in amino acids: CASSLEGRGGEKLFF. The CDR3 DNA reads as TGCGCCAGCAGCTTGGAGGGCAGGGGCGGGGAAAAACTGTTTTTT.

This chain uses TRBV6-5 with TRBJ2-2; 8 positions agree with TRBD1. The CDR3 length is 14 residues. V gave up 6 bases and J gave up 4 bases; unmatched junction bases: 4. In germline, CDR1 is MNHEY, CDR2 SVGAGI. The CDR3 sequence: CASSRQGSTGELFF. The CDR3 DNA reads TGTGCCAGCAGCCGACAGGGGTCCACCGGGGAGCTGTTTTTT.

The chain links TRBV7-6 to TRBJ2-1, with D perhaps TRBD1 (5 bases). The germline gives CDR1 SGHVS, CDR2 FNYEAQ. Trimming removed 2 bases at V and 8 bases at J, with 13 bases between. The CDR3 totals 14 residues. The CDR3 nucleotides are TGTGCCAGCAGCTTACGAGACTTCAGGGATGAGCAGTTCTTC. Protein: CASSLRDFRDEQFF.

The chain employs TRBV10-3 and TRBJ1-3; 9 bases are a match to TRBD1. The CDR3 extends over 16 amino acids. Germline loops: CDR1 ENHRY, CDR2 SYGVKD. With V trimmed by 4 bases and J by 0 bases, 4 bases remained unmatched. CDR3 region: CAISAATGGSGNTIYF. CDR3 nucleotide sequence: TGTGCCATCAGTGCAGCGACAGGGGGCTCTGGAAACACCATATATTTT.

This clone is a singleton in its sample. V is TRBV7-3 and J is TRBJ2-2; TRBD2 is a possible D gene (6 bases). Germline V gene lookup returns CDR1 SGHTA and CDR2 FQGTGA. The V gene lost 2 bases and the J gene lost 7 bases, with 11 bases spanning the gap. The CDR3 has 14 residues. The CDR3, as DNA: TGTGCCAGCAGCTTAGCGGGGCTCGACGGGGAGCTGTTTTTT. Translating gives CASSLAGLDGELFF.

The chain joins TRBV7-2 to TRBJ2-1; a possible D gene is TRBD1 (6 bases). The CDR3 covers 13 residues. The V gene's germline CDR1 is SGHTA and CDR2 FQGNSA. The V end lost 6 bases, the J end lost 8 bases, and 14 bases lay between the germline ends. This CDR3 is CASRQQGRDEQFF. CDR3 bases: TGTGCCAGCAGACAACAGGGAAGGGATGAGCAGTTCTTC.

The V gene is TRBV4-3, the J gene TRBJ1-6, with 7 bases lining up with TRBD1. The ends lost 1 base at V and 6 bases at J; junction bases unmatched: 3. The germline V gene has CDR1 LGHNA and CDR2 YSLEER. The CDR3 sequence is 15 residues long. In DNA form, the CDR3 reads TGCGCCAGCAGCCAAGCCCGGGACAGTAATTCACCCCTCCACTTT. Translated, it gives CASSQARDSNSPLHF.

The chain recombines TRBV5-4 with TRBJ1-1; D not certain. The CDR3 is made up of 13 amino acids. Germline assignment: CDR1 SGHNT and CDR2 YYREEE (reference sequence). Trimming pared 4 bases from V and 8 bases from J, leaving 15 bases between. The CDR3 loop reads CASSTHGRVEAFF. The DNA for the CDR3 is TGTGCCAGCAGCACACACGGGAGGGTGGAAGCTTTCTTT.

This clone appeared a single time. This chain links TRBV6-5 with TRBJ2-2; TRBD2 agrees at 11 bases. V shed 0 bases and J 5 bases; nucleotides not matched to a gene: 2. The CDR3 runs to 16 residues. Germline V gives CDR1 MNHEY, CDR2 SVGAGI. The CDR3 nucleotides read TGTGCCAGCAGTTACTCGACTAGCGGGACTACCGGGGAGCTGTTTTTT. It yields the protein CASSYSTSGTTGELFF.

This chain connects TRBV7-3 to TRBJ1-1; perhaps TRBD1 as D (6 bases). The CDR3 sequence is 14 residues long. Trimming stripped 4 bases from V and 3 bases from J, with 12 bases between. Germline V gives CDR1 SGHTA, CDR2 FQGTGA. The CDR3, as DNA: TGTGCCAGCAGCTCACAGGGCCCACACACTGAAGCTTTCTTT. Translating it yields CASSSQGPHTEAFF.

This chain joins TRBV24-1 and TRBJ1-5, with 8 bases fitting TRBD1. Germline lookup yields CDR1 KGHDR and CDR2 SFDVKD. Trimming at V came to 2 bases and at J to 4 bases, leaving 3 bases not matched to a gene. This CDR3 has 15 amino acids. CDR3 in amino acids: CATSDSRQGNQPQHF. CDR3 DNA: TGTGCCACCAGTGATTCCCGACAGGGGAATCAGCCCCAGCATTTT.

V is TRBV4-2 and J is TRBJ2-1; D is uncertain. V lost 0 bases and J lost 6, with 6 bases in between. This CDR3 has 13 amino acids. Germline assignment: CDR1 LGHNA and CDR2 YNFKEQ. In nucleotides, the CDR3 is TGTGCCAGCAGCCAAGATGAGCTCAATGAGCAGTTCTTC. Translation gives CASSQDELNEQFF.

In its sample, this clone was seen once. The J gene is TRBJ1-1, the V gene TRBV7-9; no clear D. This CDR3 contains 14 residues. V dropped 1 base and J dropped 8 bases, with 14 bases sitting between them. The germline V gene has CDR1 SEHNR and CDR2 FQNEAQ (reference sequence). Written as DNA, the CDR3 is TGTGCCAGCAGCTTAGGCACGGGTTCTAGGGAAGCTTTCTTT. Translation: CASSLGTGSREAFF.

This chain connects TRBV11-3 to TRBJ2-2; 9 nucleotides agree with TRBD2. CDR3 length equals 16 residues. Germline V gives CDR1 SGHNT, CDR2 YENEEA. With V trimmed by 1 base and J by 2 bases, 2 bases remained unmatched. The CDR3 DNA reads as TGTGCCAGCAGCTTAGGCGGGGGGGCAAACACCGGGGAGCTGTTTTTT. It specifies CASSLGGGANTGELFF.

The chain uses TRBV6-1 and TRBJ2-7; tentatively, D is TRBD2 (6 bases). The CDR3 has 14 residues. The germline V and J ends were trimmed by 2 bases and 3 bases, with 11 bases remaining between them. CDR1 is MNHNS, CDR2 SASEGT, per germline. CDR3 in amino acids: CASSETGGLYEQYF. CDR3 coding DNA: TGTGCCAGCAGTGAAACTGGGGGACTCTACGAGCAGTACTTC.

The chain links TRBV15 to TRBJ2-4; 7 nucleotides align to TRBD2. Germline loops: CDR1 LNHNV, CDR2 YYDKDF (reference sequence). J lost 0 bases, V lost 5 bases, and 13 bases had no gene match. CDR3 length: 18 amino acids. In DNA, the CDR3 is TGTGCCACCAGCCCCCCTTGGGGGGGGGTAGGAGCCAAAAACATTCAGTACTTC. This encodes CATSPPWGGVGAKNIQYF.